This TCR beta chain originates from a study of blood T cell repertoires in COVID-19 (dated by TCRdb to the early 2020s). In terms of the full investigation: The collaborator samples originated in the United States, Italy and Spain and spanned the acute and convalescent phases of COVID-19. Deeply sampled blood TCRbeta repertoires from subjects exposed to, actively infected with, or recovered from COVID-19 were included in the dataset. The samples were drawn from two sources: the first 160 participants of the ongoing ImmuneRACE study, and 1,254 subjects contributed by 6 global collaborators. The sample metadata nearly always contained a de-identified subject ID, COVID-19 status, age in years and sex. The repertoires were released in a freely available public database intended as a resource for research on the immune response to SARS-CoV-2. HLA class I and class II types, where available, came from metadata supplied by the sample provider rather than from assay-based typing. The material from the prospective study consisted of cDNA or gDNA derived from T cells, B-cell-depleted T cells, or PBMCs.

Collaborating institutions collected whole blood in K2EDTA tubes following their own protocols. Collaborator samples were shipped for TCRbeta analysis as frozen whole blood, isolated PBMCs, or DNA extracted from either sample type. The paper as a whole reports these results and caveats: The amount of clinical and demographic metadata varied by source and participant and was provided uncurated.

TCRbeta CDR3 regions were amplified from genomic DNA by means of the immunoSEQ Assay, a bias-controlled multiplex PCR. In the original analysis: The number of nucleated cells in each sample was estimated from the amplification of reference gene primers within the assay. Sequence reads were collapsed and filtered to measure the absolute abundance of every unique TCRbeta CDR3 rearrangement. For each sample, productive Simpson clonality was calculated by taking the square root of Simpson's diversity index across productive rearrangements. What TCRdb holds here is the immuneACCESS table cut down to in-frame rearrangements. Part of the clones is not present; checked against another copy, under half of the missing clones reflect an unresolved V gene, and the others are unexplained. V and J calls and clone size follow that table, whereas D and trimming were derived from the DNA. A total of 200,000 to 250,000 clones appear in this sample, approximately 80% of them only once. The biggest ten clones account for under 2% of the sample.

For this clone: Its antigen has not been determined. One base away there is no much larger clone; base qualities are not given.

This receptor was taken from a woman older than 75 with acute or convalescent COVID-19. The sequenced sample was peripheral blood.

The CDR3 amino acid sequence is: CASSPYSGGHIVEQYF. The sequence in DNA is TGTGCCAGCAGCCCATATAGCGGGGGGCACATCGTCGAGCAGTACTTC. The chain is made from TRBV3-1 (or the pseudogene TRBV3-2) and TRBJ2-7, and 10 bases in between align with TRBD2. The CDR3 runs 16 residues from the cysteine to the phenylalanine. The entry retains the CDR3 DNA only, 48 bases that are in frame from base 1. Looking up the germline V gene (reference sequence) yields CDR1 LGHDT and CDR2 YNNKEL. For this chain, trimming is 4 bases at the V end and 6 bases at the J end, and the number of junction bases without a gene match is 12.